In its sample, the clone carrying this TCR beta chain was seen once. Its antigen is undetermined. The PCR contained 60 Vbeta and 13 Jbeta primers. Sequenced by immunoSEQ multiplex PCR; TCRdb stores in-frame clones only, minus some. The sample yields 90,000 or so clones, about two thirds seen once. The entry originates in a study of cytomegalovirus exposure and HLA in healthy donors. Study-wide results and limits: The only immune exposure information that was available was CMV serostatus.

The CDR3 contains 15 residues. Per the germline V gene, CDR1 is SNHLY and CDR2 is FYNNEI. V shed 2 bases and J shed 4 bases, with 14 bases lying between them. The sequencing sample was made of PBMCs. The gene calls are TRBV2 and TRBJ1-1; a weak D match, TRBD1 (5 bases). The source of this sequence is a woman aged 45-60 years in good health and CMV-seropositive. This chain's CDR3 is CASSERGGTGTEAFF. The CDR3 coding sequence is TGTGCCAGCAGTGAACGGGGAGGGACGGGCACTGAAGCTTTCTTT.